This passage covers 25 T cell receptor beta chains from one sample sequenced in a study of blood T cell repertoires in COVID-19. Here immunoSEQ multiplex PCR was the method, and the copy in TCRdb shows in-frame clones only, minus some. The sample includes hundreds of thousands of clones, 85% of them seen just once. Material: PBMCs or T cells enriched from blood (not recorded which). The receptors originated from a man aged 35 to 55 who had recovered from COVID-19.

The chain employs TRBV6-2 or TRBV6-3 and TRBJ2-7; maybe TRBD2 (5 bases). Germline V CDR1 and CDR2: MNHEY, SVGEGT. With 5 bases removed from V and 0 bases from J, the gap between germline ends came to 8 bases. This CDR3 comprises 13 residues. CDR3 bases: TGTGCCAGCAGTAACCGGGGCTCCTACGAGCAGTACTTC. Encoded protein: CASSNRGSYEQYF.

This clone was seen only a few times. The chain carries TRBV12-3 or TRBV12-4 and TRBJ2-7, with 7 nucleotides matching TRBD2. V lost 6 bases and J lost 2; bases outside the gene matches: 4. The CDR3 spans 13 residues. Here the CDR3 DNA reads TGTGCCAGCAGCTCGGGGGGAGCCTACGAGCAGTACTTC. Encoded protein: CASSSGGAYEQYF.

The chain couples TRBV2 to TRBJ1-5, with TRBD1 identical over 10 bases. Germline V gene lookup returns CDR1 SNHLY and CDR2 FYNNEI. V gave up 6 bases and J gave up 4 bases; unmatched junction bases: 12. The CDR3 length is 17 residues. CDR3 sequence: CASSLFQGQGRNQPQHF. The CDR3 DNA sequence: TGTGCCAGCAGCCTCTTCCAGGGACAGGGGAGGAATCAGCCCCAGCATTTT.

V and J are TRBV14 and TRBJ2-1; 14 bases match TRBD2. Losses at the gene ends were 0 bases for V and 6 bases for J; bases not matched to a gene: 4. Germline V lookup: CDR1 SGHDN, CDR2 FVKESK. There are 17 residues in the CDR3. CDR3 sequence reads: CASSQDLGLAGGNEQFF. Here the CDR3 DNA reads TGTGCCAGCAGCCAAGATCTTGGACTAGCGGGAGGCAATGAGCAGTTCTTC. Drawing the rest from reference TRBV14 and TRBJ2-1, the complete variable domain is EAGVTQFPSHSVIEKGQTVTLRCDPISGHDNLYWYRRVMGKEIKFLLHFVKESKQDESGMPNNRFLAERTGGTYSTLKVQPAELEDSGVYFCASSQDLGLAGGNEQFFGPGTRLTVL.

As DNA, the CDR3 is TGTGCCAGCAGCTTGGGAGGGAGTTCGGGCAATGAGCAGTTCTTC. The encoded protein is CASSLGGSSGNEQFF. The rearrangement joins TRBV5-4 to TRBJ2-1; D perhaps matches TRBD2 (5 bases). Germline V gene lookup returns CDR1 SGHNT and CDR2 YYREEE (reference sequence). Trimming removed 0 bases at V and 6 bases at J, with 13 bases between. This CDR3 is 15 amino acids long. Complete variable domain (other parts from reference TRBV5-4 and TRBJ2-1): ETGVTQSPTHLIKTRGQQVTLRCSSQSGHNTVSWYQQALGQGPQFIFQYYREEENGRGNFPPRFSGLQFPNYSSELNVNALELDDSALYLCASSLGGSSGNEQFFGPGTRLTVL.

There are a few counts of this clone. J is TRBJ2-7 and V is TRBV6-1; TRBD1 might be the D (5 bases). The germline V and J ends were trimmed by 0 bases and 2 bases, with 11 bases remaining between them. The germline gives CDR1 MNHNS, CDR2 SASEGT. This CDR3 region has 15 residues. CDR3 region: CASSEAQTRAYEQYF. CDR3 nucleotide sequence: TGTGCCAGCAGTGAAGCCCAGACCAGGGCCTACGAGCAGTACTTC.

The chain couples TRBV25-1 to TRBJ1-2, with 7 bases aligning to TRBD1. The V gene end was trimmed by 4 bases and the J gene end by 3 bases; junction bases not matched to a gene: 5. From germline, CDR1 is MGHDK and CDR2 SYGVNS. The CDR3 is 14 amino acids. The CDR3 nucleotides read TGTGCCAGCAGTGCGACAGGGTGGCACTATGGCTACACCTTC. This sequence encodes CASSATGWHYGYTF.

The V gene is TRBV7-2, the J gene TRBJ1-5; D is uncertain. V was shortened by 5 bases and J by 0 bases, with 17 bases between the two germline ends. Germline V lookup: CDR1 SGHTA, CDR2 FQGNSA. The CDR3 has 17 amino acids. CDR3 residues: CASSQSAQAHSNQPQHF. DNA of the CDR3: TGTGCCAGCAGCCAATCGGCCCAGGCGCATAGCAATCAGCCCCAGCATTTT.

This rearrangement joins TRBV6-2 or TRBV6-3 to TRBJ1-6; TRBD1 is a possible D gene (6 bases). The CDR3 spans 14 residues. Germline V gene lookup returns CDR1 MNHEY and CDR2 SVGEGT. V lost 0 bases, J lost 9 bases, and 9 bases lay in between. The CDR3 nucleotides are TGTGCCAGCAGTTACTCTGGGGGCGCTTCACCCCTCCACTTT. Protein: CASSYSGGASPLHF.

This clone was detected a few times. V is TRBV7-2 and J is TRBJ2-7; 7 bases agree with TRBD2. CDR3 length: 17 amino acids. The germline CDR1 and CDR2 sequences are SGHTA and FQGNSA. J gave up 2 bases and V 1 base, and 11 bases lay outside the gene matches. CDR3 protein: CASSLGPLAVPPYEQYF. CDR3 nucleotide sequence: TGTGCCAGCAGCTTAGGACCCCTAGCGGTTCCTCCCTACGAGCAGTACTTC.

As regards this clone: Because the CDR3's place on the DNA is in doubt, the DNA is left out and the CDR3 is given as listed by TCRdb. The chain couples TRBV9 to TRBJ1-2. Germline V gene sequence: CDR1 SGDLS, CDR2 YYNGEE. The CDR3 spans 12 residues, counting both ends. This CDR3 reads CASSVGIGSLTF.

The V and J genes are TRBV6-6 and TRBJ2-5; possibly TRBD1 for D (5 bases). The CDR3 loop spans 15 amino acids. Per the germline V gene, CDR1 is MNHNY and CDR2 is SVGAGI (reference sequence). The V end lost 5 bases, the J end lost 1 base, and 14 bases lay between the germline ends. The CDR3 here is CASSHETGLQETQYF. The CDR3 DNA is TGTGCCAGCAGTCACGAAACAGGTCTCCAAGAGACCCAGTACTTC.

The chain employs TRBV3-1 (or the pseudogene TRBV3-2) and TRBJ2-1; 7 bases align to TRBD2. Germline V gene data show CDR1 as LGHDT and CDR2 as YNNKEL (reference sequence). The CDR3 has 14 amino acids. Unmatched junction bases numbered 9, after V lost 3 bases and J lost 10 bases. CDR3 loop: CASSQLTSVSEQFF. The CDR3 DNA sequence: TGTGCCAGCAGCCAGCTCACTAGCGTAAGCGAGCAGTTCTTC.

This chain uses TRBV14 with TRBJ2-7, with a weak D call TRBD1 (6 bases). Germline CDR1 is SGHDN and CDR2 is FVKESK. The CDR3 sequence is 15 residues long. V lost 1 base and J 2 bases, leaving 12 bases between the germline ends. The CDR3 region has the DNA TGTGCCAGCAGCCAAGTCCTGGGGGCCCCCTACGAGCAGTACTTC. Translating it yields CASSQVLGAPYEQYF.

The gene calls are TRBV12-5 and TRBJ2-1; 10 nucleotides match TRBD2. Germline CDR1 reads LGHNT; CDR2 reads FRNRAP. V dropped 0 bases and J dropped 5; count of bases not matched to a gene: 10. The CDR3 consists of 18 residues. The CDR3 sequence: CASGLVASGGVQHNEQFF. CDR3 coding DNA: TGTGCTAGTGGTTTGGTAGCTAGCGGGGGAGTGCAGCACAATGAGCAGTTCTTC.

The rearrangement uses TRBV2 and TRBJ2-1, with D perhaps matching TRBD1 (6 bases). CDR1 is SNHLY, CDR2 FYNNEI, per germline. There are 15 residues in the CDR3. Trimming cost V 3 bases and J 7 bases, with 16 bases left between them. The CDR3 DNA reads as TGTGCCAGCAGTGAGGGTCGGACAGAACAAAATGAGCAGTTCTTC. It encodes CASSEGRTEQNEQFF.

The V gene is TRBV28, the J gene TRBJ1-2; 8 positions match TRBD1. Germline-derived CDR1 and CDR2 are MDHEN and SYDVKM. V was clipped by 5 bases and J by 2 bases; unmatched bases: 7. The CDR3 covers 15 residues. CDR3 residues: CASSPVPGGNYGYTF. The CDR3 region has the DNA TGTGCCAGCAGTCCGGTCCCAGGGGGCAACTATGGCTACACCTTC.

This chain connects TRBV7-9 to TRBJ2-7; a weak D match, TRBD2 (6 bases). The CDR3 is made up of 14 amino acids. In germline, CDR1 is SEHNR, CDR2 FQNEAQ (reference sequence). The V end was cut by 1 base, the J end by 3 bases, with 10 bases between. DNA of the CDR3: TGTGCCAGCAGCTTAGATACCGGGAGCTACGAGCAGTACTTC. It encodes CASSLDTGSYEQYF.

V usage is TRBV4-2 and J usage is TRBJ2-5; weak D call: TRBD2 (7 bases). The ends were cut back, 4 bases at V and 5 bases at J, with 20 bases in the middle. Per germline, CDR1 LGHNA and CDR2 YNFKEQ. The CDR3 has 16 residues. CDR3 sequence reads: CASSPGQLARGETQYF. In DNA form, the CDR3 reads TGTGCCAGCAGCCCGGGACAACTAGCGAGGGGGGAGACCCAGTACTTC.

There are a few counts of this clone. J is TRBJ2-7 and V is TRBV7-3; 8 positions agree with TRBD2. Trimming took 5 bases from V and 5 from J; bases not matched to a gene: 20. CDR1 is SGHTA and CDR2 is FQGTGA in the germline V gene. The CDR3 length is 18 residues. The CDR3 sequence is CASSQEVEREILGHEQYF. The CDR3 DNA sequence: TGTGCCAGCAGCCAAGAGGTGGAGCGGGAGATTTTGGGCCACGAGCAGTACTTC.

This rearrangement joins TRBV3-1 (or the pseudogene TRBV3-2) to TRBJ1-6, with 7 nucleotides matching TRBD1. This CDR3 has 17 amino acids. Per germline, CDR1 LGHDT and CDR2 YNNKEL (reference sequence). The J segment lost 6 bases and the V segment lost 1 base, leaving 9 bases of the junction unmatched. CDR3 coding DNA: TGTGCCAGCAGCCAAGGGTGGGGGACAGTCACTAATTCACCCCTCCACTTT. Its translation: CASSQGWGTVTNSPLHF.

V gene TRBV2 combines with J gene TRBJ1-2; perhaps TRBD1 as D (6 bases). This CDR3 is built from 13 residues. Germline CDR1 is SNHLY and CDR2 is FYNNEI. V lost 6 bases, J lost 7 bases, and 15 bases lay in between. The chain's CDR3 is CASRPEGGGGYTF. In DNA, the CDR3 is TGTGCCAGCAGACCCGAAGGGGGGGGTGGCTACACCTTC.

This sequence joins TRBV5-1 and TRBJ1-2, with D perhaps matching TRBD1 (5 bases). V was shortened by 3 bases and J by 7 bases, with 10 bases between the two germline ends. The CDR3 contains 12 residues. Germline-derived CDR1 and CDR2 are SGHRS and YFSETQ. Written as DNA, the CDR3 is TGCGCCAGCAGCTCGGGGGGTGGTGGCTACACCTTC. It specifies CASSSGGGGYTF.

The V gene is TRBV6-5, the J gene TRBJ1-3; the D gene is possibly TRBD1 (5 bases). CDR1 and CDR2 from the germline V gene are MNHEY and SVGAGI. The V end was cut by 2 bases, the J end by 0 bases, with 8 bases between. CDR3 length equals 15 residues. CDR3 in DNA: TGTGCCAGCAGTTACCGGGGGGGCTCTGGAAACACCATATATTTT. Protein product: CASSYRGGSGNTIYF.

The chain couples TRBV7-2 to TRBJ2-7; 8 positions agree with TRBD2. Germline CDR1 and CDR2: SGHTA and FQGNSA. The junction had 7 bases not matched to a gene; V was cut back by 1 base and J by 5 bases. The CDR3 runs to 15 residues. CDR3 nucleotide sequence: TGTGCCAGCAGCTTAGATTCCGGGAGGGCAAACGAGCAGTACTTC. Protein product: CASSLDSGRANEQYF.